The rows below give T cell receptor beta chains drawn from one sample of a study of identifying expanded T cells in peripheral blood. TCRdb keeps only in-frame clones here, not all; method: immunoSEQ multiplex PCR. This sample has about 85,000 clones, with around 89% found just once. The source material was blood. These TCRs come from a person between 18 and 75 years old in good health. Both conserved end residues are part of each CDR3. D genes are given only for firm matches. The size of a clone is reported for some rows only, either as once, few or many, or as a class for expanded clones.

j_gene | len | d_gene | abundance | v_gene | CDR3aa | CDR3nt
TRBJ2-1 | 14 | TRBD1 | - | TRBV4-3 | CASSQGPRGFEQFF | TGCGCCAGCAGCCAAGGCCCCAGGGGGTTTGAGCAGTTCTTC
TRBJ2-3 | 14 | - | - | TRBV6-4 | CASSSGGSTDTQYF | TGTGCCAGCTCTTCCGGGGGAAGCACAGATACGCAGTATTTT
TRBJ1-3 | 10 | - | - | TRBV20-1 | CSAGCTGTKF | TGCAGTGCTGGATGTACCGGGACAAAATTT
TRBJ1-2 | 15 | TRBD1 | - | TRBV10-3 | CAIKRAGGTDEGYTF | TGTGCCATCAAACGGGCAGGGGGCACGGATGAGGGCTACACCTTC
TRBJ2-2 | 15 | - | - | TRBV10-3 | CAIGEDQQETGELFF | TGTGCCATCGGGGAGGACCAACAGGAAACCGGGGAGCTGTTTTTT
TRBJ2-5 | 13 | - | once | TRBV7-2 | CASSLSPGETQYF | TGTGCCAGCAGCTTATCCCCGGGGGAGACCCAGTACTTC
TRBJ1-6 | 16 | - | - | TRBV21-1 | CASSELGHPKSPPLHF | TGTGCCAGCAGCGAGCTGGGACACCCAAAGAGTCCACCCCTCCACTTT
TRBJ1-2 | 16 | TRBD1 | - | TRBV5-4 | CASSWTGTGANYGYTF | TGTGCCAGCAGCTGGACCGGGACAGGGGCTAACTATGGCTACACCTTC
TRBJ1-5 | 19 | - | - | TRBV7-2 | CASSLFREGGFYSNQPQHF | TGTGCCAGCAGCTTATTCAGAGAGGGGGGGTTTTATAGCAATCAGCCCCAGCATTTT
TRBJ2-7 | 14 | - | - | TRBV7-8 | CASSLATTDYEQYF | TGTGCCAGCAGCTTAGCAACTACGGACTACGAGCAGTACTTC
TRBJ1-6 | 14 | - | - | TRBV5-6 | CASSLGSEGSPLHF | TGTGCCAGCAGCTTGGGGTCCGAGGGTTCACCCCTCCACTTT
TRBJ2-7 | 11 | - | - | TRBV20-1 | CSARRSPEQYF | TGCAGTGCTAGGAGAAGCCCGGAGCAGTACTTC
TRBJ1-3 | 14 | - | - | TRBV4-1 | CARPGQFSGNTIYF | TGCGCCAGACCGGGACAATTCTCTGGAAACACCATATATTTT
TRBJ2-1 | 16 | - | - | TRBV4-2 | CASSQEVEAGIDEQFF | TGTGCCAGCAGCCAAGAGGTGGAGGCGGGAATCGATGAGCAGTTCTTC
TRBJ2-3 | 15 | - | once | TRBV18 | CASSPQGFGTDTQYF | TGTGCCAGCTCACCGCAGGGTTTTGGCACAGATACGCAGTATTTT
TRBJ2-2 | 14 | - | - | TRBV29-1 | CSVESSEVTGELFF | TGCAGCGTTGAATCTTCGGAGGTTACCGGGGAGCTGTTTTTT
TRBJ2-1 | 13 | - | - | TRBV18 | CASSPLSSNEQFF | TGTGCCAGCTCACCACTTAGCTCTAATGAGCAGTTCTTC
TRBJ2-2 | 18 | - | once | TRBV4-3 | CASSQGIRGLSPAGELFF | TGCGCCAGCAGCCAAGGGATTCGGGGACTTAGCCCTGCCGGGGAGCTGTTTTTT
TRBJ2-1 | 15 | TRBD2 | - | TRBV5-6 | CASCEGLAVRDEQFF | TGTGCCAGCTGCGAGGGACTAGCGGTACGGGATGAGCAGTTCTTC
TRBJ2-1 | 15 | TRBD2 | - | TRBV7-2 | CASSRGERGLNEQFF | TGTGCCAGCAGCCGAGGGGAGCGGGGGCTTAATGAGCAGTTCTTC
TRBJ2-7 | 17 | TRBD2 | - | TRBV4-3 | CASSQDPAGGNEYEQYF | TGCGCCAGCAGCCAAGATCCAGCGGGAGGGAACGAGTACGAGCAGTACTTC
TRBJ2-2 | 12 | - | - | TRBV6-5 | CASRGWTGELFF | TGTGCCAGCAGAGGGTGGACCGGGGAGCTGTTTTTT
TRBJ2-5 | 17 | TRBD1 | - | TRBV25-1 | CASSEYSGTGGQETQYF | TGTGCCAGCAGTGAATATTCGGGGACAGGGGGACAAGAGACCCAGTACTTC
TRBJ2-3 | 15 | TRBD1 | once | TRBV29-1 | CSARRDRFFTDTQYF | TGCAGCGCCCGCCGGGACAGGTTTTTCACAGATACGCAGTATTTT
TRBJ2-3 | 12 | - | - | TRBV28 | CASTAMTDTQYF | TGTGCCAGCACGGCGATGACAGATACGCAGTATTTT
TRBJ1-5 | 15 | - | - | TRBV6-1 | CASSEVAGYNQPQHF | TGTGCCAGCAGTGAAGTGGCAGGCTACAATCAGCCCCAGCATTTT
TRBJ1-5 | 14 | TRBD1 | few | TRBV6-5 | CASSRDRNNQPQHF | TGTGCCAGCAGCCGGGACAGAAACAATCAGCCCCAGCATTTT
TRBJ2-7 | 16 | TRBD1 | - | TRBV10-2 | CASSEPGQLFLYEQYF | TGCGCCAGCAGTGAGCCGGGACAGCTATTTCTCTACGAGCAGTACTTC
TRBJ2-2 | 17 | - | - | TRBV9 | CASSVDFGTPRAGELFF | TGTGCCAGCAGCGTAGATTTTGGGACCCCGAGGGCTGGGGAGCTGTTTTTT
TRBJ2-7 | 12 | - | - | TRBV11-2 | CASSPGTYEQYF | TGTGCCAGCAGCCCCGGCACCTACGAGCAGTACTTC
TRBJ1-2 | 13 | TRBD1 | - | TRBV30 | CSGTGGQLGGYTF | TGTTCCGGGACAGGGGGCCAACTGGGCGGCTACACCTTC
TRBJ2-6 | 17 | - | - | TRBV28 | CASSHLTRSGGANVLTF | TGTGCCAGCAGTCACTTGACTAGAAGTGGTGGGGCCAACGTCCTGACTTTC
TRBJ2-1 | 15 | - | - | TRBV30 | CAWSVGLTAYNEQFF | TGTGCCTGGAGTGTAGGCTTAACAGCCTACAATGAGCAGTTCTTC
TRBJ1-2 | 17 | - | - | TRBV11-2 | CASSLDGVLGANYGYTF | TGTGCCAGCAGCTTAGATGGTGTCCTTGGAGCTAACTATGGCTACACCTTC
TRBJ1-1 | 15 | - | - | TRBV18 | CASSPLTRPDTEAFF | TGTGCCAGCTCACCACTGACTCGGCCGGACACTGAAGCTTTCTTT
TRBJ2-1 | 14 | - | - | TRBV7-9 | CASSEGTLDNEQFF | TGTGCCAGCAGCGAGGGGACCTTGGACAATGAGCAGTTCTTC